Presented here are 5 T cell receptor beta chains from one specimen sequenced in a study of blood T cells in healthy people across ages. It was with a sample-barcoded 5' primer and a J-beta primer mix that a second PCR of about 6 to 12 cycles was run. One entry per CDR3 protein results from TCRdb running MiXCR on the 5' RACE reads. This table holds hundreds of thousands of distinct CDR3 sequences, 25% to 30% found once. The sequencing input was blood. The origin of the receptors is a woman older than 75 in good health.

A word on this clonotype: With a much larger clone just one base away, this may be a read error. The chain is built from TRBV20-1 and TRBJ2-1; 9 bases align to TRBD2. The trim removed 0 bases at V and 8 bases at J, leaving 14 bases unmatched. The CDR3 length is 17 residues. The germline V gene encodes CDR1 DFQATT and CDR2 SNEGSKA (reference sequence). CDR3 DNA: TGCAGTGCTAGAGATGTTCGGACGCGGGGGGGCTGGGATGAGCAGTTCTTC. It translates to CSARDVRTRGGWDEQFF.

The genes are TRBV12-3 or TRBV12-4 and TRBJ1-2, with a possible D match to TRBD1 (6 bases). V was trimmed by 1 base and J by 4 bases, leaving 13 bases between them. There are 15 residues in the CDR3. CDR3 amino acids: CASSLEGVSAYGYTF. The CDR3 DNA sequence: TGTGCCAGCAGTTTAGAGGGGGTATCTGCCTATGGCTACACCTTC.

This clonotype was detected once. A much larger clone differs from this one at a single base, so this may be a read error. V and J are TRBV27 and TRBJ2-7; 8 nucleotides match TRBD2. CDR3 length equals 17 residues. The germline gives CDR1 MNHEY, CDR2 SMNVEV (reference sequence). The DNA for the CDR3 is TGTGCCAGCAGTACCGCCTCGGGACTAGTCGTAGGCGACGAGCTGTACTTC. This codes for CASSTASGLVVGDELYF.

This clonotype was seen many times. The J gene is TRBJ2-7, the V gene TRBV6-5; 8 bases are a match to TRBD1. The V segment lost 3 bases and the J segment 5 bases; nucleotides outside the gene matches: 12. The CDR3 has 16 residues. CDR1 is MNHEY and CDR2 is SVGAGI in the germline V gene. CDR3 in DNA: TGTGCCAGCAGTTATTCGGCGACAGGGGAATTGAACGAGCAGTACTTC. Translation gives CASSYSATGELNEQYF.

This clonotype has just one count. The conserved closing phenylalanine or tryptophan is absent in this CDR3, likely reflecting a read error. The chain has TRBV28 and TRBJ1-5, with D tentatively TRBD1 (6 bases). Germline V gives CDR1 MDHEN, CDR2 SYDVKM. The V and J ends lost 3 bases and 2 bases respectively, with 20 bases between them. The CDR3 contains 18 residues. CDR3 DNA sequence: TGTGCCAGCAGTTTTGGCGACCTGTGGGGGCGCGGCAATCAGCCCCAGCATGTT. Amino acid sequence: CASSFGDLWGRGNQPQHV.